The 25 T cell receptor beta chains below all came from one sample that was sequenced in a study of vaccination and CD4 T cells after COVID-19. The sample's treatment: roughly 10-day PBMC culture with coronavirus spike peptide pools or control peptides (ViraFEST assay). These TCRs' antigens remain unknown. Sequencing of DNA taken from cultured CD4+ T cells relied on the Oncomine TCR Beta short-read assay. TCRdb reanalysed the PCR reads using MiXCR and keeps one entry per CDR3 protein. The sample shows under 10,000 distinct CDR3 sequences, under 25% of them seen only once. The sample was CD4+ T cells from blood, cultured in vitro, taken after SARS-CoV-2 vaccination. All receptors come from a human donor who had recovered from COVID-19.

This clonotype is labeled medium-sized. The chain links TRBV7-8 to TRBJ2-7, with D perhaps TRBD2 (5 bases). Trimming shortened V by 5 bases and J by 1 base, and 15 bases separated the two germline ends. The CDR3 spans 15 residues. Germline CDR1 and CDR2: SGHVS and FQNEAQ. CDR3 residues: CASSARRSGSYEQYF. For the CDR3, the DNA is TGTGCCAGCAGCGCGCGAAGAAGCGGTTCCTACGAGCAGTACTTC.

This clonotype was counted only a few times. The chain recombines TRBV28 with TRBJ2-7; D ambiguous. V lost 6 bases and J lost 3, with 9 bases in between. Germline V CDR1 and CDR2: MDHEN, SYDVKM. The CDR3 has 12 amino acids. The DNA of the CDR3 is TGTGCCAGCAGCCATAAGGGCTACGAGCAGTACTTC. Protein sequence: CASSHKGYEQYF.

The chain recombines TRBV7-6 with TRBJ1-1, with D perhaps matching TRBD1 (5 bases). The germline V gene encodes CDR1 SGHVS and CDR2 FNYEAQ. This CDR3 has 13 residues. The V gene lost 1 base and the J gene lost 4 bases, with 7 bases spanning the gap. DNA for the CDR3: TGTGCCAGCAGCTTAGAGCAGGGCACTGAAGCTTTCTTT. As protein: CASSLEQGTEAFF. Using reference TRBV7-6 and TRBJ1-1 for the parts outside the CDR3, the full variable domain is GAGVSQSPRYKVTKRGQDVALRCDPISGHVSLYWYRQALGQGPEFLTYFNYEAQQDKSGLPNDRFSAERPEGSISTLTIQRTEQRDSAMYRCASSLEQGTEAFFGQGTRLTVV.

By share of the sample, this clonotype is large (0.1 to 1%). The chain uses TRBV20-1 and TRBJ2-1, with D possibly being TRBD2 (5 bases). The V end lost 6 bases, the J end lost 4 bases, and 16 bases lay between the germline ends. Looked up from germline, CDR1 is DFQATT and CDR2 is SNEGSKA (reference sequence). This CDR3 has 14 amino acids. CDR3 residues: CSAPKDGGYNEQFF. CDR3 nucleotide sequence: TGCAGTGCCCCAAAGGACGGCGGGTACAATGAGCAGTTCTTC.

This sequence joins TRBV6-1 and TRBJ1-5; 10 bases line up with TRBD1. Per germline, CDR1 MNHNS and CDR2 SASEGT. The CDR3 length is 14 residues. V trimming: 5 bases; J trimming: 7 bases; junction bases outside the gene matches: 5. The CDR3 region is CASSRQGAWQPQHF. CDR3 sequence (DNA): TGTGCCAGCAGTAGACAGGGGGCTTGGCAGCCCCAGCATTTT.

The CDR3 nucleotides read TGTGCCAGCAGGACCTTGACGGATACGCAGTATTTT. Translation: CASRTLTDTQYF. The rearrangement links TRBV6-1 to TRBJ2-3, with no clear D. This CDR3 region has 12 residues. Per germline, CDR1 MNHNS and CDR2 SASEGT. Trimming left V 6 bases short and J 6 bases short, with 10 bases between.

This clonotype appeared a few times. The V and J genes are TRBV7-3 and TRBJ2-3, with D tentatively TRBD2 (6 bases). Trimming left V 5 bases short and J 0 bases short, with 12 bases between. Germline-derived CDR1 and CDR2 are SGHTA and FQGTGA. This CDR3 is built from 15 residues. CDR3 DNA: TGTGCCAGCAGCCCTAGCGTAACTAGCACAGATACGCAGTATTTT. It yields the protein CASSPSVTSTDTQYF.

By sample fraction, this clonotype is medium-sized. The rearrangement links TRBV20-1 to TRBJ2-7, with TRBD1 identical over 11 bases. Per germline, CDR1 DFQATT and CDR2 SNEGSKA (reference sequence). The length of the CDR3 is 15 residues. V lost 0 bases and J lost 5; bases outside the gene matches: 6. CDR3 DNA sequence: TGCAGTGCTAGAGATCTGGACAGGGGGCGAGACGAGCAGTACTTC. This translates into CSARDLDRGRDEQYF.

This chain connects TRBV10-3 to TRBJ2-3; unclear D gene. The V gene lost 4 bases and the J gene lost 4 bases, with 15 bases spanning the gap. CDR3 length: 15 residues. CDR1 and CDR2 (germline): ENHRY, SYGVKD. The CDR3 nucleotides read TGTGCCATCAGTGGATCCCTAGGTTTATCAGATACGCAGTATTTT. The encoded protein is CAISGSLGLSDTQYF.

The table lists this clonotype with a few counts. This sequence joins TRBV4-1 and TRBJ1-2, with TRBD1 identical over 7 bases. The CDR3 sequence is 14 residues long. From germline, CDR1 is MGHRA and CDR2 YSYEKL. J lost 4 bases, V lost 1 base, and 3 bases had no gene match. DNA for the CDR3: TGCGCCAGCAGCCAAGGGACAGGCGGCTATGGCTACACCTTC. Amino acid sequence: CASSQGTGGYGYTF.

The V call is TRBV5-1, the J call TRBJ1-2; tentatively, D is TRBD1 (6 bases). Germline CDR1 SGHRS, CDR2 YFSETQ. V shed 0 bases and J shed 4 bases, with 7 bases lying between them. This CDR3 has 13 amino acids. DNA for the CDR3: TGCGCCAGCAGCTTGGACAGGGCCTATGGCTACACCTTC. This codes for CASSLDRAYGYTF.

Relative to its sample, this clonotype is medium-sized. DNA of the CDR3: TGCAGTGCTCCCGACTTCCCCCCTGAGCAGTTCTTC. Its translation: CSAPDFPPEQFF. This chain uses TRBV20-1 with TRBJ2-1; no clear D. V dropped 5 bases and J dropped 9 bases, with 14 bases sitting between them. Germline CDR1 reads DFQATT; CDR2 reads SNEGSKA (reference sequence). This CDR3 spans 12 amino acids.

This clonotype is medium-sized. This rearrangement joins TRBV6-1 to TRBJ2-7; the D gene could be TRBD1 or TRBD2 (5 bases each). CDR1 and CDR2 from the germline V gene are MNHNS and SASEGT. Trimming shortened V by 6 bases and J by 6 bases, and 18 bases separated the two germline ends. The CDR3 spans 14 residues. CDR3 residues: CASSRDRTMLEQYF. The CDR3 nucleotides read TGTGCCAGCAGCCGGGACCGGACGATGCTCGAGCAGTACTTC.

The chain recombines TRBV5-1 with TRBJ2-5; D unclear. The CDR3 spans 14 residues. V shed 0 bases and J shed 2 bases, with 8 bases lying between them. Germline loops: CDR1 SGHRS, CDR2 YFSETQ. CDR3 nucleotide sequence: TGCGCCAGCAGCTTGGGGGCAGCGCAAGAGACCCAGTACTTC. Protein sequence: CASSLGAAQETQYF.

The chain couples TRBV6-5 to TRBJ1-5; a weak D match, TRBD1 (6 bases). CDR1 and CDR2 from the germline V gene are MNHEY and SVGAGI. The length of the CDR3 is 16 residues. V was clipped by 0 bases and J by 4 bases, with 13 bases between them. The CDR3 sequence: CASSYSGGAANQPQHF. The CDR3, as DNA: TGTGCCAGCAGTTACTCGGGGGGGGCCGCTAATCAGCCCCAGCATTTT.

CDR3 loop: CASSYHMLNTEAFF. The CDR3 nucleotides are TGTGCCAGCAGTTATCATATGTTGAACACTGAAGCTTTCTTT. The chain recombines TRBV6-2 or TRBV6-3 with TRBJ1-1, with D hard to call. V lost 3 bases and J 0 bases, leaving 8 bases between the germline ends. The length of the CDR3 is 14 residues. In germline, CDR1 is MNHEY, CDR2 SVGEGT.

The CDR3 region has the DNA TGTGCCAGTAGTATAAGGAGCCCTAGCGGGAGAAACGAGCAGTACTTC. This sequence encodes CASSIRSPSGRNEQYF. The J gene is TRBJ2-7, the V gene TRBV19, with TRBD2 matching over 10 bases. Germline CDR1 is LNHDA and CDR2 is SQIVND (reference sequence). The CDR3 runs to 16 residues. Unmatched junction bases numbered 9, after V lost 2 bases and J lost 5 bases.

By sample fraction, this clonotype is medium-sized (0.01 to 0.1%). This rearrangement joins TRBV7-6 to TRBJ2-2; 8 bases are a match to TRBD2. Germline V gene sequence: CDR1 SGHVS, CDR2 FNYEAQ. The CDR3 runs to 13 residues. The junction had 5 bases not matched to a gene; V was cut back by 5 bases and J by 9 bases. The CDR3 DNA follows: TGTGCCAGCAGCGCAGCGGGGGCACGGGAGCTGTTTTTT. As protein: CASSAAGARELFF.

This clonotype is medium-sized by share. The chain employs TRBV7-9 and TRBJ2-5; D unresolved. Germline CDR1 is SEHNR and CDR2 is FQNEAQ (reference sequence). This CDR3 has 16 residues. Trimming took off 1 base at V and 3 bases at J, with 15 bases between the two ends. In nucleotides, the CDR3 is TGTGCCAGCAGCTTAGTGAACTTAATAGTGGAAGAGACCCAGTACTTC. Protein: CASSLVNLIVEETQYF.

Within the sample, this clonotype is medium-sized (0.01 to 0.1%). The genes are TRBV7-2 and TRBJ2-3, with D maybe TRBD1 (6 bases). Germline CDR1 and CDR2: SGHTA and FQGNSA. This CDR3 spans 14 amino acids. V dropped 2 bases and J dropped 6 bases, with 12 bases sitting between them. CDR3 protein: CASSLWGPRDTQYF. The DNA of the CDR3 is TGTGCCAGCAGCTTATGGGGGCCTCGGGATACGCAGTATTTT.

This chain uses TRBV24-1 with TRBJ2-1; 13 positions match TRBD2. Germline CDR1 reads KGHDR; CDR2 reads SFDVKD. The CDR3 is 17 amino acids. After removal of 3 bases from V and 7 bases from J, the junction contained 8 bases not matched to a gene. This CDR3 is CATSDDTSGRAKNEQFF. The CDR3 DNA is TGTGCCACCAGTGATGATACTAGCGGGAGGGCCAAAAATGAGCAGTTCTTC.

This clonotype is medium-sized. CDR3 loop: CATSGQGGYEQYF. CDR3 coding DNA: TGTGCCACCAGCGGGCAGGGGGGCTACGAGCAGTACTTC. V is TRBV15 and J is TRBJ2-7; D might be TRBD1 (7 bases). This CDR3 is 13 amino acids long. Looked up from germline, CDR1 is LNHNV and CDR2 is YYDKDF (reference sequence). V shed 5 bases and J shed 3 bases, with 11 bases lying between them.

This clonotype is labeled medium-sized. The chain couples TRBV7-8 to TRBJ2-1; a possible D gene is TRBD1 (6 bases). V lost 5 bases and J 4 bases, leaving 15 bases between the germline ends. The germline gives CDR1 SGHVS, CDR2 FQNEAQ. The CDR3 runs 15 residues. CDR3 protein: CASSPEGDKYNEQFF. CDR3 coding DNA: TGTGCCAGCAGCCCCGAGGGGGACAAGTACAATGAGCAGTTCTTC.

By sample share, this clonotype is medium-sized. The rearrangement links TRBV7-2 to TRBJ1-5; D ambiguous. The germline gives CDR1 SGHTA, CDR2 FQGNSA. This CDR3 is built from 13 residues. With 5 bases removed from V and 3 bases from J, the gap between germline ends came to 8 bases. The CDR3 DNA reads TGTGCCAGCAGCCCCGATTACAATCAGCCCCAGCATTTT. Encoded protein: CASSPDYNQPQHF.

By sample fraction, this clonotype is large. The chain uses TRBV27 and TRBJ1-2; 7 bases are a match to TRBD1. Germline values: CDR1 MNHEY, CDR2 SMNVEV (reference sequence). Trimming took 5 bases from V and 4 from J; bases not matched to a gene: 4. CDR3 size: 13 residues. CDR3 loop: CASSRAGGYGYTF. For the CDR3, the DNA is TGTGCCAGCAGTCGGGCAGGGGGCTATGGCTACACCTTC.